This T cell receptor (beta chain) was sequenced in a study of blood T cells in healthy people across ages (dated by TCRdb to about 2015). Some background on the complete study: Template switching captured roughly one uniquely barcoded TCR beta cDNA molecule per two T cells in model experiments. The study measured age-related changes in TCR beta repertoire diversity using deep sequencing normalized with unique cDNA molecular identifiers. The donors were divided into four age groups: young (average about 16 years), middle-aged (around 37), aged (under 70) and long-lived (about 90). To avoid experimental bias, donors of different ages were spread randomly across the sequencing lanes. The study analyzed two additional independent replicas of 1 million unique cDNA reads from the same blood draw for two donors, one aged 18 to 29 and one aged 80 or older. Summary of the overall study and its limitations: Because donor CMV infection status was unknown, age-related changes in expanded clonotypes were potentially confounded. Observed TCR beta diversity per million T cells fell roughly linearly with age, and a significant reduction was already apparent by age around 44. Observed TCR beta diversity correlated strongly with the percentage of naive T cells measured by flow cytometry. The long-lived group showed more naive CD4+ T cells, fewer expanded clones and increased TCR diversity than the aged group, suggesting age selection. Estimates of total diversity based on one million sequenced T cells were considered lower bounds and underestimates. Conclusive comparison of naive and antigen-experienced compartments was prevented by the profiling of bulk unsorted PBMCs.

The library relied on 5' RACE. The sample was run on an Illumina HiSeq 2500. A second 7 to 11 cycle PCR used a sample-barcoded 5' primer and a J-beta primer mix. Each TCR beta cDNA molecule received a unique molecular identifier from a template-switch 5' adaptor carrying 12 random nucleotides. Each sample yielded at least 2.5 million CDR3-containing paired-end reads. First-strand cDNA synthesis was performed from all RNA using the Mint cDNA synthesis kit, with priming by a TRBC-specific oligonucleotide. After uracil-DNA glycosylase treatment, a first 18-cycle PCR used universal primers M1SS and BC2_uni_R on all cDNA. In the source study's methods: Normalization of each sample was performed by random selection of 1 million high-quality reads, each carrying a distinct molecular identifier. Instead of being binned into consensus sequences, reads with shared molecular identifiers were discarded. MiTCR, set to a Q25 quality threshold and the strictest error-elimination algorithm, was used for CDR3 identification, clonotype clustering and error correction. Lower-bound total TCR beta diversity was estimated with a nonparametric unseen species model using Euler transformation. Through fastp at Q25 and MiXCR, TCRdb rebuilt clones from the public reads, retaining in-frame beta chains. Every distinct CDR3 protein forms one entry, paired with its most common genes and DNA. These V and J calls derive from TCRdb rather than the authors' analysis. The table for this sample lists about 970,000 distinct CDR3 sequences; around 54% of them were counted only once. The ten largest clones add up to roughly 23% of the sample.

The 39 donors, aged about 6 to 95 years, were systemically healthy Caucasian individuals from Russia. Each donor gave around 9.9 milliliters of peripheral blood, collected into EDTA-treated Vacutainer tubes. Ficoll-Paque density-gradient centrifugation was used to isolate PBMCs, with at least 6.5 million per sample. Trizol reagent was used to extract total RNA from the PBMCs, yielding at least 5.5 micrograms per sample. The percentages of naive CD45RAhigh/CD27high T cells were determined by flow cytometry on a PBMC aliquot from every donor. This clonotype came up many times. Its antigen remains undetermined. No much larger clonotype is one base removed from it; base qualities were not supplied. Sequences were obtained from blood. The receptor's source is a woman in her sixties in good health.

The CDR3 protein is CASIREAYEQYF. In nucleotide form, the sequence is TGTGCCAGCATACGGGAGGCCTACGAGCAGTACTTC. The sequence links TRBV2 to TRBJ2-7; the junction holds 7 bases that match TRBD2. CDR1 is given as SNHLY and CDR2 as FYNNEI, both from the germline V gene. Inclusive of the bounding cysteine and phenylalanine, the CDR3 is 12 residues long. Just CDR3 DNA is preserved here, 36 bases in frame from base 1. V trim: 7 bases; J trim: 2 bases; unmatched bases: 2. The full variable domain, with segments outside the CDR3 supplied by the reference TRBV2 and TRBJ2-7 proteins, appears as EPEVTQTPSHQVTQMGQEVILRCVPISNHLYFYWYRQILGQKVEFLVSFYNNEISEKSEIFDDQFSVERPDGSNFTLKIRSTKLEDSAMYFCASIREAYEQYFGPGTRLTVT.